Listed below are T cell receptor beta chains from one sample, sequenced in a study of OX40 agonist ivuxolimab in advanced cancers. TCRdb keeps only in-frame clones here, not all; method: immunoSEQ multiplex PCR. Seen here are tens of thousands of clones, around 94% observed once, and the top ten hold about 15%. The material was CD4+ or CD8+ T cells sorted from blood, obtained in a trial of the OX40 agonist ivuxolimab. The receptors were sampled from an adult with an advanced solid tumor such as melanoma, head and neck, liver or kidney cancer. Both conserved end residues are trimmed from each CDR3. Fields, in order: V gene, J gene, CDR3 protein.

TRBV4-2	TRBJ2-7	ASSQGGGLAGTYEQY
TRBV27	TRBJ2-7	ASSLSGTHEQY
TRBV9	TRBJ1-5	ASSVEGNSNQPQH
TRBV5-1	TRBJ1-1	ASSLGENTEAF
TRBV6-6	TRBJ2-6	ASNPGTGGEANVLT
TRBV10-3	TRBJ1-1	AIRAGQEAF
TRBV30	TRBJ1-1	AWTGDRTPEAF
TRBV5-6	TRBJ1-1	ASSDNRVDTIYMNTEAF
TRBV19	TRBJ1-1	ASRYRDTEAF
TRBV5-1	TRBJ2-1	ASSPNAEQF
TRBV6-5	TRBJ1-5	ASRAGSNQPQH
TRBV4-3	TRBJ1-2	ASSPNRGNYGYT
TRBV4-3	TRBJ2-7	ASSQEAGGRARIPYEQY
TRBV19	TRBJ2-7	ASRTSGRDEQY
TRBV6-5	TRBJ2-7	ASSYSDRAPPYEQY
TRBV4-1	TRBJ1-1	ASSPLGALNTEAF
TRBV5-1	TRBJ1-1	ASSLWDRGTEAF
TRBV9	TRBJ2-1	ASSVRSGLAPNDEQF
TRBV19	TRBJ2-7	ASSFSGGGYEQY
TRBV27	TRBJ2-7	ASSLGGLAGEQY
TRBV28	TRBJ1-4	ASMAAGRINEKLF
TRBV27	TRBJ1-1	ASRWGAVADTEAF
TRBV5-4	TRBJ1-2	ASSPRGQTNSPYGYT
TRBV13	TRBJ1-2	ASSLPREDGYT
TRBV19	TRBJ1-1	ASSFWTGSSNTEAF
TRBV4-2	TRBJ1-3	ASSPRPPPWNSGNTIY
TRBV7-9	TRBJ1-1	ASSPSGGNMNTEAF
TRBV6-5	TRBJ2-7	ASSRAGGGNEQY
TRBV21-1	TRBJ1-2	ASSTDRDSFVEGYGYT
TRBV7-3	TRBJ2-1	ASSLDPPYNEQF
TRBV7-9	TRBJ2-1	ASSTGGRGTDNEQF
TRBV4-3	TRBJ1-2	ASSPTQSYGYT
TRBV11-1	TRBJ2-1	ASSLDSGTGGNEQF
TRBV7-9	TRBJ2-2	ASSLRAGELF
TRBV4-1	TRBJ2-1	ASSLRQDEQF
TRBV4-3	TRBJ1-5	ASSLTGGNQPQH
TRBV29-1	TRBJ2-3	SVDRGWGTDTQY
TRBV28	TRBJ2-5	ASSAGVNQETQY
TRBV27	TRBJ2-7	ASNRGREQY
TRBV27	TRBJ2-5	ASTGLGTHQETQY
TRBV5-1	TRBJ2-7	ASRGGQNYEQY